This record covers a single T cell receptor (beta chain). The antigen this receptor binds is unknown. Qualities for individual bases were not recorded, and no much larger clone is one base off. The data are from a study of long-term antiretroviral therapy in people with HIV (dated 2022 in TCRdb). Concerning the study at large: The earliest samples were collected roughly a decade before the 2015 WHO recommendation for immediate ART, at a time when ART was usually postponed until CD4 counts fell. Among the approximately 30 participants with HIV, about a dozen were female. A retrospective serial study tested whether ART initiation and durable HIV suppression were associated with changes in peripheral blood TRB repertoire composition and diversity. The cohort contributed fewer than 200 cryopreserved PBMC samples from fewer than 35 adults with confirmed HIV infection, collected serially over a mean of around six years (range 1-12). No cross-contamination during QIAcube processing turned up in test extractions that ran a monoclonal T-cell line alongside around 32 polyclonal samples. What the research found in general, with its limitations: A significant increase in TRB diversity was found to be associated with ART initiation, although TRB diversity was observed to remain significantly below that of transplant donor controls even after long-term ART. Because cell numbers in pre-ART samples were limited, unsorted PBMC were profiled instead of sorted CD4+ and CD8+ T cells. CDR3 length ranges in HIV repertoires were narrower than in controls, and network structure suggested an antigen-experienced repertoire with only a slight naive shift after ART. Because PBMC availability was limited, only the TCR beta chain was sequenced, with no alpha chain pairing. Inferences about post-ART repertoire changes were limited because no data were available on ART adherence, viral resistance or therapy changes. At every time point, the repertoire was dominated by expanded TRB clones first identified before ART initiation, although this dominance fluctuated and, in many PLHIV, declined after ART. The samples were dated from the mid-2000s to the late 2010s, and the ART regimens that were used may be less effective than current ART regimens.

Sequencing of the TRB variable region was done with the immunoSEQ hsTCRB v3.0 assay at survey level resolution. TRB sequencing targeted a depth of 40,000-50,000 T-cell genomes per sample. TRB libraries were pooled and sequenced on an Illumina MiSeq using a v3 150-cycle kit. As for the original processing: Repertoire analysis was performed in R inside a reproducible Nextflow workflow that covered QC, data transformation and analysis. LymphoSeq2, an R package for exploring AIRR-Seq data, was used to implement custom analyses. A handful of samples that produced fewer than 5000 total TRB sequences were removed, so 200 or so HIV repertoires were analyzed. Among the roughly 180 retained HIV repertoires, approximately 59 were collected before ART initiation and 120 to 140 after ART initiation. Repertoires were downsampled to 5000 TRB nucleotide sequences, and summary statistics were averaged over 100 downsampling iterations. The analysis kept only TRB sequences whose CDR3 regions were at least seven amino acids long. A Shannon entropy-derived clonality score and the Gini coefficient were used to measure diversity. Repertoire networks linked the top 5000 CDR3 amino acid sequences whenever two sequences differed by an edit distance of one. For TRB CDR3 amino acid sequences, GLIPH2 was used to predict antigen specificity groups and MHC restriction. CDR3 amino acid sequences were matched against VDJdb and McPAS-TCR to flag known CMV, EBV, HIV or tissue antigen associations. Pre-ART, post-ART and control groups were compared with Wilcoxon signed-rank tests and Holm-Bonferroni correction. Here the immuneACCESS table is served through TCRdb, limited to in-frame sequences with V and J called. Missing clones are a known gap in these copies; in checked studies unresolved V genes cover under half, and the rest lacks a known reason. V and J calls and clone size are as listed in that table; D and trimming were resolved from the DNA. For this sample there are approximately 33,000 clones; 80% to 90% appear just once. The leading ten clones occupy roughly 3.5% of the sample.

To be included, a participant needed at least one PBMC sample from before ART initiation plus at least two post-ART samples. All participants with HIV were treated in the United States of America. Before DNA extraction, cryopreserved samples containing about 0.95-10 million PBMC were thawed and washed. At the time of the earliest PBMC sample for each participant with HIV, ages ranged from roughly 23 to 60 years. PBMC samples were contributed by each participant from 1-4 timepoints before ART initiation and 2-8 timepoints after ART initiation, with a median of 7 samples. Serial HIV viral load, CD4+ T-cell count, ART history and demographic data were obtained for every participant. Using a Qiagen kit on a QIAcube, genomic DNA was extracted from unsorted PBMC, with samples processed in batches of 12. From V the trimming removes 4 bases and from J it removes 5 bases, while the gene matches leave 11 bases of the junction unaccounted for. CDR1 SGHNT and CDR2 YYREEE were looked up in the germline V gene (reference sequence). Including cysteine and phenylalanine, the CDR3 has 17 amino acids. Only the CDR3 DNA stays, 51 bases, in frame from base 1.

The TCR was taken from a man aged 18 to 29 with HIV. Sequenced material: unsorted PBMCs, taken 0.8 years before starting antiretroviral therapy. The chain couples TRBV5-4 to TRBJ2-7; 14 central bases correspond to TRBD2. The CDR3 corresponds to CASSPTGGLAGADEQYF. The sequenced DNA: TGTGCCAGCAGCCCAACCGGGGGACTAGCGGGAGCAGACGAGCAGTACTTC. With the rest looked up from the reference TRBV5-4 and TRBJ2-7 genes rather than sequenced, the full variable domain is ETGVTQSPTHLIKTRGQQVTLRCSSQSGHNTVSWYQQALGQGPQFIFQYYREEENGRGNFPPRFSGLQFPNYSSELNVNALELDDSALYLCASSPTGGLAGADEQYFGPGTRLTVT.